The clone carrying this T cell receptor beta chain was picked up one time. The antigen remains unidentified. CD45RO-negative, CCR7-positively selected cells formed the naive CD8 fraction, excluding terminally differentiated effector memory CD45RA+ cells. The test was conducted at deep level. TCRdb's copy holds only in-frame clones and misses some; the assay was immunoSEQ multiplex PCR. The table has hundreds of thousands of clones, about 91% seen once; the top ten hold roughly 22%. The data are from a study of shared clonotypes between healthy human individuals. Study-level results: The study generally estimated greater richness for naive than memory subsets. The four-donor shared clonotypes exceeded non-shared clonotypes in generation probability, with non-shared ones scoring lower.

Germline assignment: CDR1 SNHLY and CDR2 FYNNEI. J gave up 7 bases and V 6 bases, and 3 bases lay outside the gene matches. The CDR3 has 14 amino acids. The material sequenced was naive CD8+ T cells sorted from blood. The chain carries TRBV2 and TRBJ2-2; 12 bases match TRBD2. The sequence derives from a man aged 25-40 years in good health. CDR3 nucleotides: TGTGCCAGCAGAGGACTAGCGGGAATCGGGGAGCTGTTTTTT. As protein: CASRGLAGIGELFF.